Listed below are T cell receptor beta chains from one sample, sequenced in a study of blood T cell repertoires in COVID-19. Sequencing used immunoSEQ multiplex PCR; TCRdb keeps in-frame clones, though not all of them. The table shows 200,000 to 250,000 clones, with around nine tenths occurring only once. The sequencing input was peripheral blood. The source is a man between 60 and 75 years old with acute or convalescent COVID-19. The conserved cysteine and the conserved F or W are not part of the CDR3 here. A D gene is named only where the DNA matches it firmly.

CDR3: ASSPPTGPAGANVLT
V: TRBV3-1/TRBV3-2
J: TRBJ2-6
length: 15
D: TRBD1

CDR3: ASSSRAGGNGELF
V: TRBV7-3
J: TRBJ2-2
length: 13
D: TRBD1

CDR3: ASNPLAGGPRDEQF
V: TRBV5-1
J: TRBJ2-1
length: 14
D: TRBD2

CDR3: ASSVAAGGPASSYEQY
V: TRBV9
J: TRBJ2-7
length: 16
D: TRBD2

CDR3: ASSLPSQETQY
V: TRBV5-1
J: TRBJ2-5
length: 11
D: -

CDR3: ASSPEGAGGPMNEQF
V: TRBV4-2
J: TRBJ2-1
length: 15
D: TRBD2

CDR3: ASSEGDRGTYEQY
V: TRBV25-1
J: TRBJ2-7
length: 13
D: TRBD1

CDR3: ASSSTSGSNPSYNEQF
V: TRBV7-9
J: TRBJ2-1
length: 16
D: TRBD2

CDR3: ASTQRGTGYSETQY
V: TRBV21-1
J: TRBJ2-5
length: 14
D: -

CDR3: ASSFVSNTEAF
V: TRBV5-1
J: TRBJ1-1
length: 11
D: -

CDR3: ASSQDRRTGGNQPQH
V: TRBV4-2
J: TRBJ1-5
length: 15
D: TRBD1

CDR3: ATGLSNTDTQY
V: TRBV24-1
J: TRBJ2-3
length: 11
D: -